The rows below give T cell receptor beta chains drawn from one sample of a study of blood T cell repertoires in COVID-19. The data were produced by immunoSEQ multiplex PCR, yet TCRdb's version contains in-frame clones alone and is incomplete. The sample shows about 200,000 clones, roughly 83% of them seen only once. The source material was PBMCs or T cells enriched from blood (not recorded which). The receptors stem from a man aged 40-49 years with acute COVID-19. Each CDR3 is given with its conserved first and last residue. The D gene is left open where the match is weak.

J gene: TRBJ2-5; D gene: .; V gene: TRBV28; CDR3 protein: CASSPTSQETQYF
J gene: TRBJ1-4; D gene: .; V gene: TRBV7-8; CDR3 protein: CASSLAGGSNEKLFF
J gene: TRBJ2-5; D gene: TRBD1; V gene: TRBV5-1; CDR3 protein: CASSLRGHTLETQYF
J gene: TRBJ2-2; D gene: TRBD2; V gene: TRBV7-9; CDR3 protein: CASLGLAGEGKTGELFF
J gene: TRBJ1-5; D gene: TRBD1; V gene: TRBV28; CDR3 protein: CASSNRDRPNQPQHF
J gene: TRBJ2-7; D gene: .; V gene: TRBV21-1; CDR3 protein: CATNTGDEQYF
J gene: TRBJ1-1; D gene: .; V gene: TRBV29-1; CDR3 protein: CSVSGDQPEAFF
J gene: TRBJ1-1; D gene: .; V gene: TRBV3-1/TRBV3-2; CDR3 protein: CASSQSNPDSAFF
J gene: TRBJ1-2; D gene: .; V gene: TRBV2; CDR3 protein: CASSATDRGYGYTF
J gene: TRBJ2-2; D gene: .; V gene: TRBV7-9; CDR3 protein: CASSPRGAGDTGELFF
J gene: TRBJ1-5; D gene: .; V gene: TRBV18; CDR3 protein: CASSPLGGVHQPQHF
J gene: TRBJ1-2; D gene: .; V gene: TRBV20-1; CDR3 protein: CSASYQGSVYGYTF
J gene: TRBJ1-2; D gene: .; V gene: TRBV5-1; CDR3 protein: CASSLNIEGGSYGYTF
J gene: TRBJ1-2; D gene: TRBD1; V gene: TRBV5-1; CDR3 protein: CASSFTGAADGYTF
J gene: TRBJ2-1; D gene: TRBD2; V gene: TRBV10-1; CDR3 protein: CATGTSGRSYNEQFF
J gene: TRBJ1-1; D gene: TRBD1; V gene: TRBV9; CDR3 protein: CASSVGQGMNTEAFF
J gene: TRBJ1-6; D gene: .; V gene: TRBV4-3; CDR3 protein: CASSRDLQYNSPLHF
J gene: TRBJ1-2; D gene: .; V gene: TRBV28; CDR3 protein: CASSWGQGYGYTF
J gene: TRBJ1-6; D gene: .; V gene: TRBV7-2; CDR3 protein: CASSLSVGRADSPLHF
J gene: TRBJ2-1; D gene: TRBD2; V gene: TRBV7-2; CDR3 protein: CASSLVGLAGVYNEQFF
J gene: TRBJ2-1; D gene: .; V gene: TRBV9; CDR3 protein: CASSAGPHIRDNEQFF
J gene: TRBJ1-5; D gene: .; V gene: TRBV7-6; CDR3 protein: CASSPKSNQPQHF
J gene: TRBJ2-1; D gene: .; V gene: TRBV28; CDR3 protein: CASSPPRGFQQFF
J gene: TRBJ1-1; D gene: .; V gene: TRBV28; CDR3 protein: CASSQRQDPCF
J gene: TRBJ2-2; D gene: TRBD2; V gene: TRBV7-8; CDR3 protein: CASSYSGRIGGTGELFF
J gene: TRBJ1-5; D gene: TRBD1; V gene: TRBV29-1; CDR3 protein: CSVSFTGGNQPQHF
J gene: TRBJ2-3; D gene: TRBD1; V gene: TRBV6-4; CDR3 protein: CASRDRGGGTDTQYF
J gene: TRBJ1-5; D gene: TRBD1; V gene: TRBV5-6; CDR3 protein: CASSFRGQVQPQHF
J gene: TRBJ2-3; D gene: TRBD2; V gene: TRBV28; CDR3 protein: CASSSGGHTDTQYF
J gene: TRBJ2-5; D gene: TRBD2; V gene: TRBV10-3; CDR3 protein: CATKPGGRIEETQYF
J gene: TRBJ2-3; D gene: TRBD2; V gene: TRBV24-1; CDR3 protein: CATSDLERETETDTQYF
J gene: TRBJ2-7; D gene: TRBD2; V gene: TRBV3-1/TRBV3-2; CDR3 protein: CASSQGGTSEQYF
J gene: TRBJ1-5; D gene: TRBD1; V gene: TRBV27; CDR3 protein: CASRYGGQGGQPQHF
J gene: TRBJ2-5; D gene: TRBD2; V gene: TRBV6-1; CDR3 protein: CASSGLAGDMGETQYF
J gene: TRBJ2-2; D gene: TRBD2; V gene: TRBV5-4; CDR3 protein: CASSVGGPGTGELFF
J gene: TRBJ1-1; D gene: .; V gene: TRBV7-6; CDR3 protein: CASSDLPGRRNTEAFF
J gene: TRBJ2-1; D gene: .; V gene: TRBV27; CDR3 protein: CASSFAPPRAEQFF
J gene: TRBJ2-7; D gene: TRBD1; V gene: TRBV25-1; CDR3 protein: CASGPRDRLYEQYF
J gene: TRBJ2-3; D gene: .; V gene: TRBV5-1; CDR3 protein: CASSLSDRSTDTQYF
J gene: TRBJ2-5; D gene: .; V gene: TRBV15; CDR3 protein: CATSRRIQLSETQYF
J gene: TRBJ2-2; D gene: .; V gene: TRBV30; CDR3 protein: CAWRQHFTGELFF
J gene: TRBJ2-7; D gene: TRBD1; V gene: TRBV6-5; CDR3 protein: CASRQNRGVSEQYF
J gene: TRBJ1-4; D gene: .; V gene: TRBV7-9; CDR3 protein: CASSLTPGEKLFF
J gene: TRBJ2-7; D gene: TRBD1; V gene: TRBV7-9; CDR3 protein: CASSPQGAGYGEQYF
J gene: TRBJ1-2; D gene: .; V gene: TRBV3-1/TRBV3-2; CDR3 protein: CASSARTVTYGYTF
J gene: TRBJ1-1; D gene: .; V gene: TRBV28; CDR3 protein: CASSYIRGAEAFF
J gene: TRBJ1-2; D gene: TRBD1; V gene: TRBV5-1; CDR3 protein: CASSFDKTGDLPRVHF
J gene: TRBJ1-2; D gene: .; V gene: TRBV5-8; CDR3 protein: CASSLEGVSYGYTF
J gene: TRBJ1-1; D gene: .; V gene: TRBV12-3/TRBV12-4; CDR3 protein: CASTRTGDTEAFF
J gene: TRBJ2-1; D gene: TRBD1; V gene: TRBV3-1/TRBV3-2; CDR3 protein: CASSPRDRLYNEQFF
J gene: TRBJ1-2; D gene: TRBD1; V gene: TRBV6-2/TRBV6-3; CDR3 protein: CASSPRDRASLYTF
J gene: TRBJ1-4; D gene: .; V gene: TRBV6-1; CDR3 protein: CASSEGTALGMELFF
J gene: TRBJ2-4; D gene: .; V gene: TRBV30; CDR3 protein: CAWSPLEAKNIQYF